This is a list of T cell receptor beta chains from one sample in a study of shared clonotypes between healthy human individuals. This table comes from immunoSEQ multiplex PCR, and its TCRdb copy is limited to in-frame clones, with some not included. The sample lists almost 750,000 clones; roughly two thirds were seen once. Sequenced material: memory CD4+ T cells sorted from blood. The receptors come from a woman younger than 45 in good health. The CDR3 runs from the conserved cysteine through the conserved F or W. A D gene is named only where the DNA matches it firmly.

d_call j_call v_call cdr3_aa
TRBD1 TRBJ2-7 TRBV5-1 CASSQLDRGEEQYF
. TRBJ2-1 TRBV5-6 CASSSLGGGDEQFF
TRBD2 TRBJ2-7 TRBV9 CASSVGAGLARYEQYF
TRBD1 TRBJ1-1 TRBV12-5 CASGLVQGQGKTEAFF
TRBD1 TRBJ1-1 TRBV5-1 CASSLWGQGSTEAFF
TRBD2 TRBJ2-5 TRBV15 CATSRAGLAQETQYF
. TRBJ2-5 TRBV7-3 CASRGGNEETQYF
. TRBJ2-5 TRBV18 CASSPMVGTLGETQYF
. TRBJ2-7 TRBV11-2 CASSPSPYEQYF
. TRBJ2-3 TRBV18 CASSPQASTDTQYF
TRBD1 TRBJ1-1 TRBV5-1 CASSLGHRGNTEAFF
. TRBJ2-3 TRBV10-1 CASNQGGADTQYF